Listed below are T cell receptor beta chains from one sample, sequenced in a study of T cells in Graves' hyperthyroidism and ophthalmopathy. TCRdb recomputed calls from the multiplex PCR reads with MiXCR, one row per CDR3 protein. The sample shows about 590,000 distinct CDR3 sequences, more than 15% of them seen only once. The material sequenced was blood. The receptors shown here come from a woman aged 30 to 39 with Graves' hyperthyroidism. CDR3s leave out the opening cysteine and the closing phenylalanine or tryptophan. Each record gives: J gene, clone size, V gene, CDR3 protein. Clone size appears in some rows only: once, few, many, or a class for an expanded clone.

j_call: TRBJ2-1
clone_size: many
v_call: TRBV5-1
cdr3_aa: ASSPGLAREQF

j_call: TRBJ2-3
clone_size: many
v_call: TRBV3-1
cdr3_aa: ASRGDITDTQY

j_call: TRBJ1-1
clone_size: -
v_call: TRBV29-1
cdr3_aa: SVEGSPDAF

j_call: TRBJ2-5
clone_size: few
v_call: TRBV5-1
cdr3_aa: ASSLGLALETQY

j_call: TRBJ1-2
clone_size: -
v_call: TRBV9
cdr3_aa: ASSGSEGFNGYT

j_call: TRBJ2-7
clone_size: many
v_call: TRBV7-9
cdr3_aa: ASSLVGQGGNEQY

j_call: TRBJ2-1
clone_size: -
v_call: TRBV7-2
cdr3_aa: ASFSQLGLAGANEQF

j_call: TRBJ2-1
clone_size: -
v_call: TRBV20-1
cdr3_aa: SASGTSGRPTEQF

j_call: TRBJ2-3
clone_size: many
v_call: TRBV20-1
cdr3_aa: SARIEYRPHTDTQY

j_call: TRBJ1-5
clone_size: many
v_call: TRBV19
cdr3_aa: ASSIVDDQPQH

j_call: TRBJ2-5
clone_size: few
v_call: TRBV24-1
cdr3_aa: ATSDLVGGGGTETQY

j_call: TRBJ1-2
clone_size: many
v_call: TRBV11-3
cdr3_aa: ASNCRVGYGYT

j_call: TRBJ2-2
clone_size: many
v_call: TRBV4-2
cdr3_aa: ASSQGRGNTGELF

j_call: TRBJ2-5
clone_size: many
v_call: TRBV28
cdr3_aa: ASYTERVWNQETQY

j_call: TRBJ2-2
clone_size: -
v_call: TRBV7-8
cdr3_aa: ASSYRGWDTGELF

j_call: TRBJ2-3
clone_size: many
v_call: TRBV7-2
cdr3_aa: ASRPITPGTATQY

j_call: TRBJ2-7
clone_size: many
v_call: TRBV7-2
cdr3_aa: ASSLDSGRRAYEQY

j_call: TRBJ2-5
clone_size: -
v_call: TRBV3-1
cdr3_aa: ASSPASGREETQY

j_call: TRBJ1-5
clone_size: many
v_call: TRBV5-5
cdr3_aa: ASSSGPGSQPQH

j_call: TRBJ2-5
clone_size: few
v_call: TRBV20-1
cdr3_aa: SASYGVGETQY

j_call: TRBJ2-3
clone_size: few
v_call: TRBV6-1
cdr3_aa: ASSSQESGTDTQY

j_call: TRBJ1-2
clone_size: few
v_call: TRBV28
cdr3_aa: ASLAGSFDGYT

j_call: TRBJ1-5
clone_size: many
v_call: TRBV15
cdr3_aa: ATSRRQQGVVDQPQH

j_call: TRBJ2-4
clone_size: -
v_call: TRBV20-1
cdr3_aa: SARAPKNIQY

j_call: TRBJ2-3
clone_size: -
v_call: TRBV9
cdr3_aa: ASSVGLDLTDTQY

j_call: TRBJ1-2
clone_size: few
v_call: TRBV29-1
cdr3_aa: SVEARDRVIGDYGYT

j_call: TRBJ2-1
clone_size: many
v_call: TRBV5-5
cdr3_aa: ASSPEGLPVNEQF

j_call: TRBJ2-1
clone_size: few
v_call: TRBV7-2
cdr3_aa: ASSTRSGGAFNEQF

j_call: TRBJ2-1
clone_size: few
v_call: TRBV19
cdr3_aa: ATSPWASGTLYNEQF

j_call: TRBJ1-2
clone_size: many
v_call: TRBV11-1
cdr3_aa: ASSLGGTGGYT

j_call: TRBJ2-1
clone_size: once
v_call: TRBV27
cdr3_aa: ASSFGRKGTSSYNEQF

j_call: TRBJ2-7
clone_size: few
v_call: TRBV10-2
cdr3_aa: AISSGRGYEQY

j_call: TRBJ1-4
clone_size: few
v_call: TRBV20-1
cdr3_aa: SASIGTGEKLF

j_call: TRBJ1-1
clone_size: many
v_call: TRBV6-2/TRBV6-3
cdr3_aa: ASRAEGNTEAF

j_call: TRBJ2-5
clone_size: many
v_call: TRBV20-1
cdr3_aa: SARDYGGRWETQY

j_call: TRBJ2-1
clone_size: many
v_call: TRBV3-1
cdr3_aa: ASSPAGLGNEQF

j_call: TRBJ2-1
clone_size: -
v_call: TRBV9
cdr3_aa: ASSESASGRSEQF

j_call: TRBJ1-5
clone_size: -
v_call: TRBV19
cdr3_aa: ASGDSAGRYSNQPQH

j_call: TRBJ1-1
clone_size: -
v_call: TRBV25-1
cdr3_aa: ASRPGQGVRTEAF

j_call: TRBJ1-6
clone_size: -
v_call: TRBV7-2
cdr3_aa: ASSARQGRDNSPLH

j_call: TRBJ1-2
clone_size: -
v_call: TRBV29-1
cdr3_aa: SAETGKGAYGYT

j_call: TRBJ2-2
clone_size: few
v_call: TRBV7-2
cdr3_aa: ASSQLGDSMNTGELF

j_call: TRBJ2-1
clone_size: few
v_call: TRBV20-1
cdr3_aa: SGTSAHNEQF

j_call: TRBJ2-5
clone_size: -
v_call: TRBV6-1
cdr3_aa: ASRRGGRETQY

j_call: TRBJ1-5
clone_size: -
v_call: TRBV6-1
cdr3_aa: ASRKRGGPVLNSNQPQH

j_call: TRBJ2-2
clone_size: many
v_call: TRBV28
cdr3_aa: ASSLAPDGYTGELF

j_call: TRBJ2-3
clone_size: many
v_call: TRBV29-1
cdr3_aa: SVLPSGIGTDTQY

j_call: TRBJ2-1
clone_size: few
v_call: TRBV7-9
cdr3_aa: ASSHGTSGRAGF

j_call: TRBJ1-1
clone_size: many
v_call: TRBV5-1
cdr3_aa: ASSLISSTEAF

j_call: TRBJ2-7
clone_size: few
v_call: TRBV7-9
cdr3_aa: ASSPSQRGEYEQY

j_call: TRBJ1-4
clone_size: many
v_call: TRBV7-9
cdr3_aa: ASSLRTGEEKLF

j_call: TRBJ1-1
clone_size: many
v_call: TRBV2
cdr3_aa: ASSGSSEAF

j_call: TRBJ2-7
clone_size: -
v_call: TRBV9
cdr3_aa: ASSVGDELYEQY

j_call: TRBJ2-1
clone_size: -
v_call: TRBV20-1
cdr3_aa: SARGLAGGPWREF

j_call: TRBJ1-1
clone_size: -
v_call: TRBV15
cdr3_aa: ATSRAGANTEAF

j_call: TRBJ2-3
clone_size: few
v_call: TRBV19
cdr3_aa: ASSMRRPTDTQY